This TCR beta chain is drawn from a study of shared clonotypes between healthy human individuals. Study results and limitations: Generation probabilities of non-shared clonotypes were lower (relative to those shared by all four donors). At large depth, rarefaction still showed sorted-subset sequencing to be incomplete.

It was across several immunoSEQ plates that each subset's genomic DNA was evenly split. Replicate PCRs run on sorted subsets employed approximately 0.2 ug DNA, some 33,000 T cell genomes. Clones were read by immunoSEQ multiplex PCR, and TCRdb kept only the in-frame ones, dropping some. The sample lists about 2.3 million clones; 92% were seen once. Per germline, CDR1 MNHEY and CDR2 SMNVEV (reference sequence). After removal of 8 bases from V and 5 bases from J, the junction contained 16 bases not matched to a gene. The CDR3 covers 17 residues. This clone was counted a single time. Its matching antigen is unknown.

This sequence joins TRBV27 and TRBJ2-2; 8 positions agree with TRBD1. Sequencing was carried out using naive CD4+ T cells from PBMCs. Subset here: CD45RA+ positively selected. The source of this sequence is a man younger than 35 in good health. Some clones in this sample may be carry-over from other donors' samples. The CDR3: CASANKPGTGPTGELFF. CDR3 in DNA: TGTGCCAGCGCTAACAAGCCCGGGACAGGACCAACCGGGGAGCTGTTTTTT.